This T cell receptor (beta chain) originates from a study of tumor-infiltrating lymphocytes in primary liver carcinoma. Study summary: With diameters of roughly 4.2 to 10 cm, tumors were stage T1-T3 N0M0.

TCR beta cDNA was made from 400 to 600 ng total RNA with a constant-region primer. Nested multiplex PCR, run for three rounds with slightly modified ARM-PCR, yielded TCR beta libraries. The first two PCR rounds used TRBV1-TRBV30 forward primers with a C-beta reverse primer, nine to ten cycles each. TCRdb independently ran MiXCR on the multiplex PCR reads; one entry per CDR3 protein. The sample includes over 75,000 distinct CDR3 sequences, 55% to 75% of them seen just once. Co-extraction yielded RNA and DNA from roughly 20-30 mg of unsorted bulk tissue. Germline loops: CDR1 SGHAT, CDR2 FQNNGV. This CDR3 is 17 amino acids long. V gave up 5 bases and J gave up 0 bases, with 17 bases separating them.

The receptor's source is a man between 40 and 49 years old with primary liver carcinoma and hepatitis B virus infection. Sequencing was performed on tumor-adjacent normal liver tissue. J is TRBJ2-1 and V is TRBV11-2, with D unclear. The CDR3 here is CASSRTSRQSSYNEQFF. The CDR3 DNA reads as TGTGCCAGCAGCCGTACGTCGAGACAAAGCTCCTACAATGAGCAGTTCTTC. The variable domain in full, completed from reference TRBV11-2 and TRBJ2-1, reads EAGVAQSPRYKIIEKRQSVAFWCNPISGHATLYWYQQILGQGPKLLIQFQNNGVVDDSQLPKDRFSAERLKGVDSTLKIQPAKLEDSAVYLCASSRTSRQSSYNEQFFGPGTRLTVL.